The 32 T cell receptor beta chains in this list originate from one sample, sequenced in a study of blood T cell repertoires in COVID-19. TCRdb keeps only in-frame clones here, not all; method: immunoSEQ multiplex PCR. The sample has about 170,000 clones, roughly 88% seen once. The sample comprised peripheral blood. These receptor sequences come from a man at least 80 years old with COVID-19, enrolled during active disease.

This clone is classed as medium-sized. The chain couples TRBV2 to TRBJ1-6, with 9 bases matching TRBD1. The CDR3 length is 16 residues. The ends lost 7 bases at V and 9 bases at J; junction bases unmatched: 13. Germline-derived CDR1 and CDR2 are SNHLY and FYNNEI. The CDR3: CASIAGTGSWGSPLHF. The CDR3 region has the DNA TGTGCCAGCATTGCCGGGACAGGGTCATGGGGTTCACCCCTCCACTTT.

The V and J genes are TRBV9 and TRBJ2-5, with 8 bases matching TRBD2. The CDR3 contains 15 residues. The junction had 2 bases not matched to a gene; V was cut back by 0 bases and J by 1 base. Germline-derived CDR1 and CDR2 are SGDLS and YYNGEE. CDR3 coding DNA: TGTGCCAGCAGCGTAGGACTAGCGAGCCAAGAGACCCAGTACTTC. This gives the protein CASSVGLASQETQYF. Full variable domain (rest looked up from reference TRBV9 and TRBJ2-5): DSGVTQTPKHLITATGQRVTLRCSPRSGDLSVYWYQQSLDQGLQFLIQYYNGEERAKGNILERFSAQQFPDLHSELNLSSLELGDSALYFCASSVGLASQETQYFGPGTRLLVL.

The CDR3 DNA follows: TGCGCCAGCAGCTTGGGTCCCCCCGGGATTTCGGAAGCTTTCTTT. It encodes CASSLGPPGISEAFF. The chain combines TRBV5-1 with TRBJ1-1; D is undetermined. The CDR3 spans 15 residues. V was trimmed by 0 bases and J by 8 bases, leaving 17 bases between them. Germline V gene lookup returns CDR1 SGHRS and CDR2 YFSETQ. Full variable domain (outside the CDR3, taken from reference TRBV5-1 and TRBJ1-1): KAGVTQTPRYLIKTRGQQVTLSCSPISGHRSVSWYQQTPGQGLQFLFEYFSETQRNKGNFPGRFSGRQFSNSRSEMNVSTLELGDSALYLCASSLGPPGISEAFFGQGTRLTVV.

The V gene is TRBV19, the J gene TRBJ1-5, with 9 bases identical to TRBD1. This CDR3 spans 14 amino acids. CDR1 is LNHDA and CDR2 is SQIVND in the germline V gene (reference sequence). V trimming: 6 bases; J trimming: 6 bases; junction bases outside the gene matches: 6. The CDR3 here is CASRGQGKSQPQHF. DNA for the CDR3: TGTGCCAGTAGAGGACAGGGGAAGAGTCAGCCCCAGCATTTT.

The V and J genes are TRBV11-2 and TRBJ1-5, with 7 bases matching TRBD1. This CDR3 is built from 14 residues. V trimming: 1 base; J trimming: 9 bases; junction bases outside the gene matches: 6. The germline CDR1 and CDR2 sequences are SGHAT and FQNNGV. The CDR3 protein is CASSLVGQVGPQHF. The CDR3 DNA sequence: TGTGCCAGCAGCTTAGTTGGACAGGTTGGGCCCCAGCATTTT. The full variable domain, completed using reference TRBV11-2 and TRBJ1-5, is EAGVAQSPRYKIIEKRQSVAFWCNPISGHATLYWYQQILGQGPKLLIQFQNNGVVDDSQLPKDRFSAERLKGVDSTLKIQPAKLEDSAVYLCASSLVGQVGPQHFGDGTRLSIL.

This clone was observed a handful of times. The rearrangement links TRBV7-9 to TRBJ1-2; the D gene is possibly TRBD1 (5 bases). Deletions cut 5 bases from V and 8 bases from J, with 15 bases between. This CDR3 spans 13 amino acids. Germline CDR1 SEHNR, CDR2 FQNEAQ (reference sequence). DNA for the CDR3: TGTGCCAGCAGCAACACGGCGGGGGTGGGCTACACCTTC. Protein product: CASSNTAGVGYTF.

The chain recombines TRBV5-5 with TRBJ1-3; D remains unclear. The CDR3 consists of 16 residues. Trimming stripped 1 base from V and 0 bases from J, with 11 bases between. CDR1 is SGHKS and CDR2 is YYEKEE in the germline V gene (reference sequence). Here the CDR3 DNA reads TGTGCCAGCAGCTTGAAGGCCGGCGGCTCTGGAAACACCATATATTTT. Amino acid sequence: CASSLKAGGSGNTIYF.

In the case of this clone: Possible read error: a much larger clone is one base away. The V gene is TRBV11-3, the J gene TRBJ1-4; TRBD1 might be the D (6 bases). Per the germline V gene, CDR1 is SGHNT and CDR2 is YENEEA. The CDR3 extends over 15 amino acids. Trimming took 1 base from V and 0 from J, leaving 6 bases between them. CDR3 sequence reads: CASSLGQATNEKLFF. DNA for the CDR3: TGTGCCAGCAGCTTAGGACAGGCAACTAATGAAAAACTGTTTTTT.

The V call is TRBV2, the J call TRBJ2-5, with 8 bases fitting TRBD2. The CDR3 contains 13 residues. V shed 8 bases, J shed 4 bases, and the junction held 6 bases outside the gene matches. CDR1 is SNHLY and CDR2 is FYNNEI in the germline V gene. CDR3 nucleotides: TGTGCCAGCGGAGGTCGGGAGGGAGAGACCCAGTACTTC. As protein: CASGGREGETQYF.

V and J are TRBV5-1 and TRBJ2-7, with D possibly being TRBD2 (6 bases). V was trimmed by 1 base and J by 2 bases, leaving 13 bases between them. CDR3 length equals 15 residues. Germline assignment: CDR1 SGHRS and CDR2 YFSETQ. CDR3 DNA sequence: TGCGCCAGCAGCTTGCGGTTGGAGGGAACCTACGAGCAGTACTTC. Translation: CASSLRLEGTYEQYF.

V gene TRBV7-8 combines with J gene TRBJ2-5; D is perhaps TRBD1 (6 bases). Germline lookup yields CDR1 SGHVS and CDR2 FQNEAQ. Trimming shortened V by 1 base and J by 1 base, and 16 bases separated the two germline ends. The CDR3 runs 17 residues. CDR3 coding DNA: TGTGCCAGCAGCTTAGGGGCAGGGGCAACACTCCAAGAGACCCAGTACTTC. Amino acids: CASSLGAGATLQETQYF.

V is TRBV2 and J is TRBJ1-4, with 9 bases that match TRBD1. Germline lookup yields CDR1 SNHLY and CDR2 FYNNEI. The CDR3 totals 15 residues. V dropped 7 bases and J dropped 8; count of bases not matched to a gene: 11. Written as DNA, the CDR3 is TGTGCCAGCACGACCTTACAGGGGGCTGGGGAAAAACTGTTTTTT. Its translation: CASTTLQGAGEKLFF.

The chain employs TRBV9 and TRBJ1-2; D unresolved. Germline-derived CDR1 and CDR2 are SGDLS and YYNGEE. The ends were cut back, 1 base at V and 2 bases at J, with 6 bases in the middle. This CDR3 comprises 13 residues. As DNA, the CDR3 is TGTGCCAGCAGCGTACAGGAAAACTATGGCTACACCTTC. It is translated as CASSVQENYGYTF.

This clone was counted between two and nine times. The chain carries TRBV6-5 and TRBJ1-1; 9 bases are a match to TRBD1. CDR1 and CDR2 from the germline V gene are MNHEY and SVGAGI. The junction had 5 bases not matched to a gene; V was cut back by 5 bases and J by 4 bases. The CDR3 runs to 14 residues. This chain's CDR3 is CASSLQGASTEAFF. In DNA form, the CDR3 reads TGTGCCAGCAGTCTACAGGGGGCTAGCACTGAAGCTTTCTTT.

The chain has TRBV10-3 and TRBJ1-5, with 8 bases that match TRBD1. The length of the CDR3 is 15 residues. V lost 4 bases and J lost 5; bases outside the gene matches: 7. Per germline, CDR1 ENHRY and CDR2 SYGVKD. CDR3 residues: CAISGTGRGDQPQHF. Written as DNA, the CDR3 is TGTGCCATCAGTGGGACAGGGAGAGGGGATCAGCCCCAGCATTTT.

The gene calls are TRBV19 and TRBJ1-1; 7 bases are shared with TRBD1. V lost 7 bases, J lost 9 bases, and 14 bases stayed unmatched. Germline assignment: CDR1 LNHDA and CDR2 SQIVND (reference sequence). The CDR3 is made up of 14 amino acids. The CDR3 is CASTLTTGVQKAFF. In DNA, the CDR3 is TGTGCCAGTACCCTCACAACAGGGGTTCAAAAAGCTTTCTTT.

The chain is built from TRBV9 and TRBJ2-5; 15 nucleotides line up with TRBD2. In germline, CDR1 is SGDLS, CDR2 YYNGEE. Unmatched junction bases numbered 7, after V lost 3 bases and J lost 4 bases. The CDR3 has 17 residues. Here the CDR3 DNA reads TGTGCCAGCAGCGAGGGGACTAGCGGGGGGTTCCTAGAGACCCAGTACTTC. Translating gives CASSEGTSGGFLETQYF.

The V and J genes are TRBV20-1 and TRBJ1-5; no definite D call. Germline V lookup: CDR1 DFQATT, CDR2 SNEGSKA (reference sequence). The CDR3 loop spans 12 amino acids. V was clipped by 3 bases and J by 9 bases, with 12 bases between them. The CDR3 region has the DNA TGCAGTGCTAGTGGTAATGAGGGGCCCCAGCATTTT. This translates into CSASGNEGPQHF.

The chain is built from TRBV2 and TRBJ2-2; weak D call: TRBD1 (6 bases). The ends were cut back, 1 base at V and 10 bases at J, with 13 bases in the middle. Germline V gene sequence: CDR1 SNHLY, CDR2 FYNNEI. CDR3 length equals 14 residues. The CDR3 region is CASSEERAGEELFF. CDR3 coding DNA: TGTGCCAGCAGTGAAGAGAGGGCAGGGGAGGAGCTGTTTTTT. The whole variable domain, filled in from reference TRBV2 and TRBJ2-2, reads EPEVTQTPSHQVTQMGQEVILRCVPISNHLYFYWYRQILGQKVEFLVSFYNNEISEKSEIFDDQFSVERPDGSNFTLKIRSTKLEDSAMYFCASSEERAGEELFFGEGSRLTVL.

This clone is a singleton in its sample. This CDR3 is CASSYSGTPSNYGYTF. CDR3 nucleotide sequence: TGTGCCAGCAGTTACTCAGGGACACCCTCCAACTATGGCTACACCTTC. V and J are TRBV6-5 and TRBJ1-2, with D possibly TRBD1 on 6 matching bases. Germline V CDR1 and CDR2: MNHEY, SVGAGI. V shed 0 bases and J shed 2 bases, with 13 bases lying between them. The CDR3 has 16 residues.

The chain combines TRBV11-2 with TRBJ1-1, with TRBD1 as a possible D gene (6 bases). V was trimmed by 5 bases and J by 5 bases, leaving 15 bases between them. Germline lookup yields CDR1 SGHAT and CDR2 FQNNGV. This CDR3 is 14 amino acids long. The CDR3 bases are TGTGCCAGCAGCATAACAGGGATTGGGACTGAAGCTTTCTTT. Translated: CASSITGIGTEAFF.

This rearrangement joins TRBV5-5 to TRBJ1-4; perhaps TRBD1 as D (6 bases). The CDR3 covers 15 residues. Trimming left V 6 bases short and J 7 bases short, with 19 bases between. Germline V gene sequence: CDR1 SGHKS, CDR2 YYEKEE (reference sequence). CDR3 loop: CASTVEGGSGEKLFF. The CDR3 DNA reads as TGTGCCAGCACCGTGGAGGGGGGGAGCGGTGAAAAACTGTTTTTT.

The table lists this clone with a few counts. J is TRBJ1-1 and V is TRBV11-3; 7 bases align to TRBD1. Germline V gene sequence: CDR1 SGHNT, CDR2 YENEEA. The CDR3 totals 13 residues. V gave up 5 bases and J gave up 3 bases; unmatched junction bases: 3. The CDR3 spells CASSPDRHTEAFF. The CDR3 nucleotides are TGTGCCAGCAGCCCGGACAGGCACACTGAAGCTTTCTTT.

With respect to this clone: This CDR3 is also generated by other DNA sequences in the sample. The genes are TRBV27 and TRBJ2-7, with a possible D match to TRBD2 (5 bases). This CDR3 is 13 amino acids long. Trimming removed 6 bases at V and 3 bases at J, with 12 bases between. Germline-derived CDR1 and CDR2 are MNHEY and SMNVEV (reference sequence). The CDR3 coding sequence is TGTGCCAGCAGCCCTCGCAGCGGCTACGAGCAGTACTTC. Translation gives CASSPRSGYEQYF.

The V and J genes are TRBV3-1 (or the pseudogene TRBV3-2) and TRBJ1-5; no definite D call. Looked up from germline, CDR1 is LGHDT and CDR2 is YNNKEL (reference sequence). Trimming stripped 5 bases from V and 4 bases from J, with 12 bases between. This CDR3 comprises 14 residues. The CDR3 DNA sequence: TGTGCCAGCAGCACCTCAGAGCGAAATCAGCCCCAGCATTTT. It is translated as CASSTSERNQPQHF.

The chain has TRBV10-3 and TRBJ1-5, with a possible D match to TRBD1 (5 bases). Between the trimmed V and J ends, which lost 6 bases and 6 bases, there was a span of 12 bases. The CDR3 spans 13 residues. Looked up from germline, CDR1 is ENHRY and CDR2 is SYGVKD. The CDR3 spells CAIRGGDVQPQHF. CDR3 DNA: TGTGCCATCAGGGGAGGGGATGTTCAGCCCCAGCATTTT.

The V call is TRBV28, the J call TRBJ2-3; 10 positions match TRBD2. Germline loops: CDR1 MDHEN, CDR2 SYDVKM. Trimming took 5 bases from V and 9 from J; bases not matched to a gene: 5. The CDR3 runs 13 residues. CDR3 DNA: TGTGCCAGCAGTAACTTAGCGGGGGGCACGCAGTATTTT. Translated, it gives CASSNLAGGTQYF.

The rearrangement links TRBV9 to TRBJ1-6, with D tentatively TRBD1 (6 bases). Germline assignment: CDR1 SGDLS and CDR2 YYNGEE. V was clipped by 3 bases and J by 10 bases, with 14 bases between them. The CDR3 totals 14 residues. This chain's CDR3 is CASSERTELSPLHF. As DNA, the CDR3 is TGTGCCAGCAGCGAGAGGACAGAGCTATCACCCCTCCACTTT.

This chain connects TRBV6-5 to TRBJ1-2; 9 bases align to TRBD1. The V gene's germline CDR1 is MNHEY and CDR2 SVGAGI. There are 12 residues in the CDR3. Unmatched junction bases numbered 7, after V lost 4 bases and J lost 13 bases. In DNA form, the CDR3 reads TGTGCCAGCAGTTCGGACAGGGGCCAGCTCACCTTC. This encodes CASSSDRGQLTF.

The V gene is TRBV12-5, the J gene TRBJ2-7; 8 bases agree with TRBD1. Looked up from germline, CDR1 is LGHNT and CDR2 is FRNRAP. V gave up 2 bases and J gave up 4 bases; unmatched junction bases: 10. The CDR3 has 16 amino acids. CDR3 protein: CASGLITGTGVYEQYF. For the CDR3, the DNA is TGTGCTAGTGGTTTGATCACCGGGACAGGCGTTTACGAGCAGTACTTC.

V usage is TRBV6-1 and J usage is TRBJ1-2, with TRBD1 matching 7 bases. V trimming: 6 bases; J trimming: 6 bases; junction bases outside the gene matches: 13. In germline, CDR1 is MNHNS, CDR2 SASEGT. This CDR3 spans 15 amino acids. The CDR3 is CASSLRGQGVDGYTF. The DNA of the CDR3 is TGTGCCAGCAGCCTCAGGGGCCAGGGGGTTGATGGCTACACCTTC.

This clone was counted between two and nine times. The genes are TRBV19 and TRBJ1-5; perhaps TRBD1 as D (5 bases). Germline V CDR1 and CDR2: LNHDA, SQIVND (reference sequence). Trimming pared 4 bases from V and 6 bases from J, leaving 22 bases between. CDR3 length equals 17 residues. The CDR3: CASSTRFDTAGAQPQHF. CDR3 nucleotides: TGTGCCAGTAGTACCCGTTTCGACACAGCTGGGGCTCAGCCCCAGCATTTT.